These 6 T cell receptor beta chains were all obtained from the same sample, sequenced in a study of preoperative IRX-2 immunotherapy in early breast cancer (dated by TCRdb to the late 2010s). Library creation used the immunoSEQ multiplex PCR assay. TCRdb stores this immuneACCESS table with in-frame sequences only. Part of the clones is absent; in the studies checked, under half of the shortfall reflects unresolved V genes, and no reason is known for the rest. The sample table records more than 20,000 clones; 70% to 90% of these occur just once. 28% of the sample lies in the top ten. This specimen's treatment or condition label, interpreted: preoperative locoregional IRX-2 cytokine immunotherapy. Source: tumor tissue, taken after IRX-2 immunotherapy. Receptors originate from a human donor with breast cancer.

The chain uses TRBV9 and TRBJ2-3, with 7 positions matching TRBD2. The CDR3 contains 14 residues. V lost 0 bases and J lost 4; bases outside the gene matches: 2. Germline values: CDR1 SGDLS, CDR2 YYNGEE. For the CDR3, the DNA is TGTGCCAGCAGCGTAGGACTAGCAGCAGATACGCAGTATTTT. It translates to CASSVGLAADTQYF. Combining the CDR3 with reference TRBV9 and TRBJ2-3 gives the whole variable domain DSGVTQTPKHLITATGQRVTLRCSPRSGDLSVYWYQQSLDQGLQFLIQYYNGEERAKGNILERFSAQQFPDLHSELNLSSLELGDSALYFCASSVGLAADTQYFGPGTRLTVL.

This rearrangement joins TRBV5-1 to TRBJ2-3; 8 positions agree with TRBD2. This CDR3 is 14 amino acids long. The J segment lost 4 bases and the V segment lost 6 bases, leaving 7 bases of the junction unmatched. Germline-derived CDR1 and CDR2 are SGHRS and YFSETQ. Written as DNA, the CDR3 is TGCGCCAGCATGACGGGGACTAGGTCAGATACGCAGTATTTT. This translates into CASMTGTRSDTQYF.

The chain carries TRBV6-8 and TRBJ2-5, with D unresolved. Trimming cost V 2 bases and J 4 bases, with 8 bases left between them. Germline CDR1 and CDR2: MNHGY and SAAAGT. The CDR3 runs 13 residues. Here the CDR3 DNA reads TGTGCCAGCAGTTACCTCTGGAGAGAGACCCAGTACTTC. It codes for CASSYLWRETQYF.

The genes are TRBV6-5 and TRBJ2-5; the match to TRBD2 covers 7 bases. This CDR3 is built from 15 residues. The J segment lost 5 bases and the V segment lost 0 bases, leaving 6 bases of the junction unmatched. Germline V gives CDR1 MNHEY, CDR2 SVGAGI. The CDR3 loop is CASSYSAGTKETQYF. CDR3 DNA sequence: TGTGCCAGCAGTTACTCAGCGGGGACTAAGGAGACCCAGTACTTC.

The chain recombines TRBV14 with TRBJ1-3; no reliable D call. Trimming took 6 bases from V and 0 from J, leaving 6 bases between them. Per germline, CDR1 SGHDN and CDR2 FVKESK. The CDR3 is 13 amino acids. Here the CDR3 DNA reads TGTGCCAGCAGGCCGAGCTCTGGAAACACCATATATTTT. Translation gives CASRPSSGNTIYF.

The V gene is TRBV19, the J gene TRBJ2-7; D possibly uses TRBD1 or TRBD2 (5 bases each). CDR1 and CDR2 (germline): LNHDA, SQIVND (reference sequence). Trimming cost V 4 bases and J 0 bases, with 7 bases left between them. This CDR3 is 13 amino acids long. This chain's CDR3 is CASSNGGSYEQYF. The DNA of the CDR3 is TGTGCCAGTAGTAATGGGGGCTCCTACGAGCAGTACTTC. The full variable domain, with the rest looked up from reference TRBV19 and TRBJ2-7, is DGGITQSPKYLFRKEGQNVTLSCEQNLNHDAMYWYRQDPGQGLRLIYYSQIVNDFQKGDIAEGYSVSREKKESFPLTVTSAQKNPTAFYLCASSNGGSYEQYFGPGTRLTVT.